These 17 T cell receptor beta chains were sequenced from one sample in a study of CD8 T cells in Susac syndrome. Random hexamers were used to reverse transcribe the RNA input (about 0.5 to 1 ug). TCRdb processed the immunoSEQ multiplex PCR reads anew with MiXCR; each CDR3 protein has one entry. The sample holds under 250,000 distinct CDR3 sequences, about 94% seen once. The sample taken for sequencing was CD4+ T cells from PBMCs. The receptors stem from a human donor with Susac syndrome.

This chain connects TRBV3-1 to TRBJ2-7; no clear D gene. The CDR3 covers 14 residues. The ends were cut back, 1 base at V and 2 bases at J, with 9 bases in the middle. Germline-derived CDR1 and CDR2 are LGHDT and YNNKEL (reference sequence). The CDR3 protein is CASSQGLGAYEQYF. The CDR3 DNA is TGTGCCAGCAGCCAAGGTTTGGGCGCCTACGAGCAGTACTTC.

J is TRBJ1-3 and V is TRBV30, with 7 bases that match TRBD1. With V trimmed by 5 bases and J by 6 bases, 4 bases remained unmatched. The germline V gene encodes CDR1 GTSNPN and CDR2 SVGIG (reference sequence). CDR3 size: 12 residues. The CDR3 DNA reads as TGTGCCTGGGGACAGGCCCTAAACACCATATATTTT. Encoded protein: CAWGQALNTIYF.

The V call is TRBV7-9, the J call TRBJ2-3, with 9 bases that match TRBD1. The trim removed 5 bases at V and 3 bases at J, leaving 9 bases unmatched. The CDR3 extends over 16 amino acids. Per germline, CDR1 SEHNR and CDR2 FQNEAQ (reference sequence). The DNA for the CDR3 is TGTGCCAGCAGCATGCGGACAGGGGAATGGACAGATACGCAGTATTTT. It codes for CASSMRTGEWTDTQYF.

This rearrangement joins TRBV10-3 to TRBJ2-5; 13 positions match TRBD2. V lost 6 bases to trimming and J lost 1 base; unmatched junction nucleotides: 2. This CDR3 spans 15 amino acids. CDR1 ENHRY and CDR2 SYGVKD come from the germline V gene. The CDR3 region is CAISRLAGGQETQYF. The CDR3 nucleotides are TGTGCCATCAGCCGACTAGCGGGGGGCCAAGAGACCCAGTACTTC.

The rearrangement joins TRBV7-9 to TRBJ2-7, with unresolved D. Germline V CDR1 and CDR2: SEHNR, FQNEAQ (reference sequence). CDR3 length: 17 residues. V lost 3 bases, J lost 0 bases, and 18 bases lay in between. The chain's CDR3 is CASSLNIPDASSYEQYF. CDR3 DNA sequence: TGTGCCAGCAGCTTGAACATTCCCGATGCCTCCTCCTACGAGCAGTACTTC.

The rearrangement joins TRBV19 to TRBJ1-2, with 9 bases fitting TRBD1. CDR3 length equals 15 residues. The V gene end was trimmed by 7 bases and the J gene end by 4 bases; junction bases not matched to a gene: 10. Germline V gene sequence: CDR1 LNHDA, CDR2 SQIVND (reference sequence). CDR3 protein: CASTRDRELGYGYTF. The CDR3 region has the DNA TGTGCCAGTACCCGGGACAGGGAACTCGGCTATGGCTACACCTTC.

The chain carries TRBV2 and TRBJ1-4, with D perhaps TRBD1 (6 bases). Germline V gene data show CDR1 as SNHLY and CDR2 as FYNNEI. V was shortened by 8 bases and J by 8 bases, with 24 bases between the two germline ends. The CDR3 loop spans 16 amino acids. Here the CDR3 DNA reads TGTGCCAGCGGCGTGGACAGCGGCCAGAGAGGAGAAAAACTGTTTTTT. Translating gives CASGVDSGQRGEKLFF. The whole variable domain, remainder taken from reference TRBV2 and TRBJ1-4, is EPEVTQTPSHQVTQMGQEVILRCVPISNHLYFYWYRQILGQKVEFLVSFYNNEISEKSEIFDDQFSVERPDGSNFTLKIRSTKLEDSAMYFCASGVDSGQRGEKLFFGSGTQLSVL.

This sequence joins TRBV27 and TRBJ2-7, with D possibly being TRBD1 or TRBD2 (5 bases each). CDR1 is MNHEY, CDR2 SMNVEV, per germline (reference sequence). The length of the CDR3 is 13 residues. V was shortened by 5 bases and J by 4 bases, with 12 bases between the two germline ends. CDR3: CASSPRDGYEQYF. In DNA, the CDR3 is TGTGCCAGCAGTCCCCGGGACGGATACGAGCAGTACTTC.

CDR3 sequence (DNA): TGTGCCAGCAGCGTATACCCCACCGGAGGGCAGCCCCAGCATTTT. Its translation is CASSVYPTGGQPQHF. V usage is TRBV9 and J usage is TRBJ1-5; D is undetermined. V dropped 1 base and J dropped 7 bases, with 15 bases sitting between them. Germline V gives CDR1 SGDLS, CDR2 YYNGEE. There are 15 residues in the CDR3.

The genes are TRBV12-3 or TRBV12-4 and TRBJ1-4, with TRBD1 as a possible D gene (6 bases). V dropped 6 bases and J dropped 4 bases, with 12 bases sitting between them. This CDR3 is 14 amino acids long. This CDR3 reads CASRDSGVNEKLFF. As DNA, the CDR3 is TGTGCCAGCAGGGACAGTGGGGTTAATGAAAAACTGTTTTTT.

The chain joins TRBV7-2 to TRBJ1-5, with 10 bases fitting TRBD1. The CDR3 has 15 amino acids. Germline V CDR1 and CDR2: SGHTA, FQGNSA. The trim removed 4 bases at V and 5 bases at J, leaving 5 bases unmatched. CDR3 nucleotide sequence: TGTGCCAGCAGCTCCCGGGACAGGGGACATCAGCCCCAGCATTTT. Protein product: CASSSRDRGHQPQHF. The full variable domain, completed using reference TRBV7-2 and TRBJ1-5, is GAGVSQSPSNKVTEKGKDVELRCDPISGHTALYWYRQSLGQGLEFLIYFQGNSAPDKSGLPSDRFSAERTGGSVSTLTIQRTQQEDSAVYLCASSSRDRGHQPQHFGDGTRLSIL.

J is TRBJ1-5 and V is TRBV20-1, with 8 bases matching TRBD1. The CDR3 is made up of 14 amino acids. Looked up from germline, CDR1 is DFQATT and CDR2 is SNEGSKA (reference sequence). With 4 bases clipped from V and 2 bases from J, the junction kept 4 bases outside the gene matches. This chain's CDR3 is CSAIGTGRNQPQHF. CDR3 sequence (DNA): TGCAGTGCTATCGGGACAGGCCGCAATCAGCCCCAGCATTTT.

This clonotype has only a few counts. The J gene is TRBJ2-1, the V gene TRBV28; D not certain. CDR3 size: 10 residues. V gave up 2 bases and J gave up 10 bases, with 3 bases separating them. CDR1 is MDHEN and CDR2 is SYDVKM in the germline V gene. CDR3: CASSLGEQFF. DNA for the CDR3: TGTGCCAGCAGTTTAGGGGAGCAGTTCTTC. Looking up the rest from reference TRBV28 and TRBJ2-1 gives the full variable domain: DVKVTQSSRYLVKRTGEKVFLECVQDMDHENMFWYRQDPGLGLRLIYFSYDVKMKEKGDIPEGYSVSREKKERFSLILESASTNQTSMYLCASSLGEQFFGPGTRLTVL.

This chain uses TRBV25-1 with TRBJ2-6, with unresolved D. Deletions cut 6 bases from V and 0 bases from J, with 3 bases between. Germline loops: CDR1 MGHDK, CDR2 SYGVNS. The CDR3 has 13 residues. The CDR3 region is CASRASGANVLTF. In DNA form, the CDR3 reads TGTGCCAGCAGAGCCTCTGGGGCCAACGTCCTGACTTTC.

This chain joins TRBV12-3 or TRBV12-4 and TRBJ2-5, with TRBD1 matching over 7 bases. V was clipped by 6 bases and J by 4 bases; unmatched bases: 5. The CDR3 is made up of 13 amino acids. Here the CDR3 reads CASSKGQLETQYF. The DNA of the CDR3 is TGTGCCAGCAGCAAGGGACAGCTAGAGACCCAGTACTTC.

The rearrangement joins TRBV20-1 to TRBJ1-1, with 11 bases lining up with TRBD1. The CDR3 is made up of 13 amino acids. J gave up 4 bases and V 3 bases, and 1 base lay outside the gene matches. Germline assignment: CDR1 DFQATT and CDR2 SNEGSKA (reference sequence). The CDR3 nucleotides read TGCAGTGCTAGCGGGACAGGGGGCACTGAAGCTTTCTTT. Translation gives CSASGTGGTEAFF.

The CDR3 DNA follows: TGCGCCAGCAGCTCAGATACCACAGGGAAAGCTTTCTTT. Residues: CASSSDTTGKAFF. The rearrangement joins TRBV5-1 to TRBJ1-1; maybe TRBD1 (6 bases). The CDR3 covers 13 residues. From germline, CDR1 is SGHRS and CDR2 YFSETQ. The germline V and J ends were trimmed by 3 bases and 9 bases, with 15 bases remaining between them.